This is a list of T cell receptor beta chains from one sample in a study of T cell changes during pregnancy in multiple sclerosis. This table comes from immunoSEQ multiplex PCR, and its TCRdb copy is limited to in-frame clones, with some not included. Among around 96,000 clones listed, 90% to 95% were seen once. The material sequenced was peripheral blood, taken in the first trimester of pregnancy. Receptors were obtained from a female donor with multiple sclerosis, enrolled in a pregnancy study. Both conserved end residues are part of each CDR3. D genes are given only for firm matches. Clone size appears in some rows only: once, few, many, or a class for an expanded clone.

CDR3aa: CAISRDKYSNQPQHF
CDR3nt: TGTGCCATCAGCCGGGACAAATATAGCAATCAGCCCCAGCATTTT
v_gene: TRBV10-3
j_gene: TRBJ1-5
d_gene: -
abundance: once

CDR3aa: CSTRQGRGYTF
CDR3nt: TGCAGCACCCGACAGGGGCGAGGCTACACCTTC
v_gene: TRBV29-1
j_gene: TRBJ1-2
d_gene: TRBD1
abundance: -

CDR3aa: CASSFTWTNKDGYTF
CDR3nt: TGTGCCAGCAGCTTCACCTGGACAAACAAGGATGGCTACACCTTC
v_gene: TRBV5-5
j_gene: TRBJ1-2
d_gene: -
abundance: -

CDR3aa: CASSSLAGGEETQYF
CDR3nt: TGTGCCAGCAGTAGTCTAGCGGGGGGCGAAGAGACCCAGTACTTC
v_gene: TRBV6-1
j_gene: TRBJ2-5
d_gene: TRBD2
abundance: once

CDR3aa: CASSQDNEETQYF
CDR3nt: TGCGCCAGCAGCCAGGACAACGAAGAGACCCAGTACTTC
v_gene: TRBV4-1
j_gene: TRBJ2-5
d_gene: -
abundance: -

CDR3aa: CASSRVGTFLSGNTIYF
CDR3nt: TGTGCCAGCAGTAGGGTGGGGACTTTTCTCTCTGGAAACACCATATATTTT
v_gene: TRBV27
j_gene: TRBJ1-3
d_gene: -
abundance: -

CDR3aa: CASRLQGGGRDEQYF
CDR3nt: TGTGCCAGCAGACTACAGGGGGGAGGACGGGACGAGCAGTACTTC
v_gene: TRBV2
j_gene: TRBJ2-7
d_gene: TRBD1
abundance: once

CDR3aa: CASRQGTGVGEQYF
CDR3nt: TGCGCCAGCAGGCAAGGGACGGGGGTAGGCGAGCAGTACTTC
v_gene: TRBV4-1
j_gene: TRBJ2-7
d_gene: -
abundance: -

CDR3aa: CASLRGTGMNTEAFF
CDR3nt: TGCGCCAGCCTTAGGGGGACAGGGATGAACACTGAAGCTTTCTTT
v_gene: TRBV5-1
j_gene: TRBJ1-1
d_gene: TRBD1
abundance: -

CDR3aa: CAWSRETSGGSRYF
CDR3nt: TGTGCCTGGAGCAGGGAGACTAGCGGGGGGAGTCGATACTTC
v_gene: TRBV30
j_gene: TRBJ2-5
d_gene: TRBD2
abundance: -

CDR3aa: CASSTRQPPEKLFF
CDR3nt: TGTGCCAGCAGTACGCGACAGCCTCCTGAAAAACTGTTTTTT
v_gene: TRBV6-5
j_gene: TRBJ1-4
d_gene: -
abundance: -

CDR3aa: CAWSYRRGLNTEAFF
CDR3nt: TGTGCCTGGAGCTATCGAAGGGGATTGAACACTGAAGCTTTCTTT
v_gene: TRBV30
j_gene: TRBJ1-1
d_gene: -
abundance: -

CDR3aa: CASGGQGATEAFF
CDR3nt: TGTGCCAGCGGAGGACAGGGGGCCACTGAAGCTTTCTTT
v_gene: TRBV6-1
j_gene: TRBJ1-1
d_gene: TRBD1
abundance: -

CDR3aa: CASPDRANYGYTF
CDR3nt: TGTGCCAGTCCGGACAGAGCTAACTATGGCTACACCTTC
v_gene: TRBV2
j_gene: TRBJ1-2
d_gene: -
abundance: -

CDR3aa: CAWSVIGQVPLTEQFF
CDR3nt: TGTGCCTGGAGTGTCATCGGACAGGTACCGTTGACTGAGCAGTTCTTC
v_gene: TRBV30
j_gene: TRBJ2-1
d_gene: TRBD1
abundance: -

CDR3aa: CACRTVNYGYTF
CDR3nt: TGTGCCTGCCGGACAGTTAACTATGGCTACACCTTC
v_gene: TRBV30
j_gene: TRBJ1-2
d_gene: -
abundance: -

CDR3aa: CASGPGLAGGGEQFF
CDR3nt: TGTGCCAGCGGTCCGGGACTAGCGGGGGGGGGTGAGCAGTTCTTC
v_gene: TRBV11-3
j_gene: TRBJ2-1
d_gene: TRBD2
abundance: -

CDR3aa: CASSDGGVTNEKLFF
CDR3nt: TGTGCCAGCAGTGACGGAGGGGTAACTAATGAAAAACTGTTTTTT
v_gene: TRBV6-6
j_gene: TRBJ1-4
d_gene: -
abundance: -

CDR3aa: CASSELAANTGELFF
CDR3nt: TGTGCCAGCAGTGAACTAGCGGCGAACACCGGGGAGCTGTTTTTT
v_gene: TRBV6-1
j_gene: TRBJ2-2
d_gene: TRBD2
abundance: -

CDR3aa: CASAVENTIPGNYEQYF
CDR3nt: TGTGCCAGTGCTGTTGAGAATACTATTCCGGGAAACTACGAGCAGTACTTC
v_gene: TRBV5-5
j_gene: TRBJ2-7
d_gene: -
abundance: -

CDR3aa: CASSLGTGDDEQYF
CDR3nt: TGTGCCAGCAGCTTAGGGACAGGGGATGACGAGCAGTACTTC
v_gene: TRBV7-3
j_gene: TRBJ2-7
d_gene: TRBD1
abundance: many

CDR3aa: CASSQIPSWGGDYEQYF
CDR3nt: TGCGCCAGCAGTCAAATCCCCTCTTGGGGAGGGGACTACGAGCAGTACTTC
v_gene: TRBV23-1
j_gene: TRBJ2-7
d_gene: TRBD2
abundance: -

CDR3aa: CASSVKRQGFGYTF
CDR3nt: TGTGCCAGCAGTGTTAAGAGACAGGGGTTTGGCTACACCTTC
v_gene: TRBV2
j_gene: TRBJ1-2
d_gene: TRBD1
abundance: -

CDR3aa: CASSPGSGGGEQFF
CDR3nt: TGTGCCAGCAGCCCCGGAAGCGGGGGTGGTGAGCAGTTCTTC
v_gene: TRBV7-3
j_gene: TRBJ2-1
d_gene: TRBD2
abundance: once

CDR3aa: CATRREPGADTEAFF
CDR3nt: TGCGCCACCAGGAGAGAACCAGGGGCCGACACTGAAGCTTTCTTT
v_gene: TRBV10-1
j_gene: TRBJ1-1
d_gene: -
abundance: -

CDR3aa: CASMSWDRESLYGYTF
CDR3nt: TGTGCCAGCATGAGTTGGGACAGGGAATCCCTCTATGGCTACACCTTC
v_gene: TRBV25-1
j_gene: TRBJ1-2
d_gene: TRBD1
abundance: once

CDR3aa: CAWSVRRLNTEAFF
CDR3nt: TGTGCCTGGAGTGTAAGGAGGTTGAACACTGAAGCTTTCTTT
v_gene: TRBV30
j_gene: TRBJ1-1
d_gene: -
abundance: -